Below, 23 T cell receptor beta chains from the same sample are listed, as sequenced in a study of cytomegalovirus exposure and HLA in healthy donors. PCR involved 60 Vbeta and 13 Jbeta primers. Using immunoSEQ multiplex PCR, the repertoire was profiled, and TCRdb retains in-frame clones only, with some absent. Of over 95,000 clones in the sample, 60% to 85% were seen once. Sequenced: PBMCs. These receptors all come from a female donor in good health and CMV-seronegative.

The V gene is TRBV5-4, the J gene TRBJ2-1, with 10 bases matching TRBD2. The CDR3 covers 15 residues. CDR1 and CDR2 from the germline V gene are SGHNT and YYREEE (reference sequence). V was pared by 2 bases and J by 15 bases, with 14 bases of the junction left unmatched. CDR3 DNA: TGTGCCAGCAGCTTCGATCCACAGCGGGGGGGTTGGTGGTTCTTC. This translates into CASSFDPQRGGWWFF.

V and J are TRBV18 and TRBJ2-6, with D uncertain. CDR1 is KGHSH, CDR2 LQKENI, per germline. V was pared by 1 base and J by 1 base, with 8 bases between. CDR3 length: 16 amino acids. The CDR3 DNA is TGTGCCAGCTCACCACAAAGCCTATCTGGGGCCAACGTCCTGACTTTC. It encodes CASSPQSLSGANVLTF.

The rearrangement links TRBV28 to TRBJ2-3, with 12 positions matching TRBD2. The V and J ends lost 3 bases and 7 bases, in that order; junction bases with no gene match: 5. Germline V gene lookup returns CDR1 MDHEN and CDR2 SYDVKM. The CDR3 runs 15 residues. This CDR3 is CASSLLAGGAYTQYF. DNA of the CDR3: TGTGCCAGCAGTTTGCTAGCGGGGGGGGCCTATACGCAGTATTTT. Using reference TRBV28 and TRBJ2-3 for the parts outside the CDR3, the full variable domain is DVKVTQSSRYLVKRTGEKVFLECVQDMDHENMFWYRQDPGLGLRLIYFSYDVKMKEKGDIPEGYSVSREKKERFSLILESASTNQTSMYLCASSLLAGGAYTQYFGPGTRLTVL.

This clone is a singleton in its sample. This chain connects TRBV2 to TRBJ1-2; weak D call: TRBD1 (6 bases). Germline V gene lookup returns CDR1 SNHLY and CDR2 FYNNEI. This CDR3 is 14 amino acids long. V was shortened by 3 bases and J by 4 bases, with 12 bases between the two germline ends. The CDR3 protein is CASSDRGLLYGYTF. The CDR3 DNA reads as TGTGCCAGCAGTGACAGGGGTTTACTCTATGGCTACACCTTC.

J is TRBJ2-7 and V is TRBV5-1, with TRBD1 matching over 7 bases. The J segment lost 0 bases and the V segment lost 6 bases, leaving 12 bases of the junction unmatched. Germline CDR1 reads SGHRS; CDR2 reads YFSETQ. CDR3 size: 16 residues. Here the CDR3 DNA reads TGCGCCAGCACCTACTCAGGGGGAAAGAGCTCCTACGAGCAGTACTTC. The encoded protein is CASTYSGGKSSYEQYF. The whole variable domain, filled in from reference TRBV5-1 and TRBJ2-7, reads KAGVTQTPRYLIKTRGQQVTLSCSPISGHRSVSWYQQTPGQGLQFLFEYFSETQRNKGNFPGRFSGRQFSNSRSEMNVSTLELGDSALYLCASTYSGGKSSYEQYFGPGTRLTVT.

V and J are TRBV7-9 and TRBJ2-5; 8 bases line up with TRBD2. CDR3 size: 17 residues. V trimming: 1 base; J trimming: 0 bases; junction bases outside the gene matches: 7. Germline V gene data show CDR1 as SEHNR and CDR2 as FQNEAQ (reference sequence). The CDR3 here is CASSLGAGGPYQETQYF. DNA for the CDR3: TGTGCCAGCAGCTTAGGGGCGGGGGGCCCGTACCAAGAGACCCAGTACTTC.

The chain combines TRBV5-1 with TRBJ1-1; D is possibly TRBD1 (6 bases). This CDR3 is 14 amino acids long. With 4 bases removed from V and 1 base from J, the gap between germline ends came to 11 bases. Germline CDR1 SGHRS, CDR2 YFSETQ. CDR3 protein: CASSRETGNTEAFF. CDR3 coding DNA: TGCGCCAGCAGCAGGGAGACAGGGAACACTGAAGCTTTCTTT.

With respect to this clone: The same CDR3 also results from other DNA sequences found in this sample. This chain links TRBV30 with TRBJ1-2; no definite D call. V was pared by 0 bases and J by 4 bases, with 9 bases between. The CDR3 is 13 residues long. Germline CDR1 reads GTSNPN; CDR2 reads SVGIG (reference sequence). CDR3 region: CAWSVGGLYGYTF. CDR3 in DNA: TGTGCCTGGAGTGTTGGAGGGCTCTATGGCTACACCTTC.

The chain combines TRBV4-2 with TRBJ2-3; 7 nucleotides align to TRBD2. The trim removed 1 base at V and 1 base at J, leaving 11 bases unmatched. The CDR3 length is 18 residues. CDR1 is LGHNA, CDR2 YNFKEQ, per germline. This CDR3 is CASSQGEAGWGGTDTQYF. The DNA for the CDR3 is TGTGCCAGCAGCCAAGGTGAAGCGGGGTGGGGGGGCACAGATACGCAGTATTTT.

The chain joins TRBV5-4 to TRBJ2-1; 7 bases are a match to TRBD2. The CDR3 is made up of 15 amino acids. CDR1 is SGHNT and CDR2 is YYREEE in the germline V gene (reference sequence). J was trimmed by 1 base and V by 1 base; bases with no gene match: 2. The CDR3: CASSLIAGSYNEQFF. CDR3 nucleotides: TGTGCCAGCAGCTTGATAGCGGGTTCCTACAATGAGCAGTTCTTC.

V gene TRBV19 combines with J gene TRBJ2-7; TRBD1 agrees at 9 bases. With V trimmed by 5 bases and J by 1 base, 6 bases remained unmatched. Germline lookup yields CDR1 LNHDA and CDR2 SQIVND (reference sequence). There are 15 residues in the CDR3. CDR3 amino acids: CASSPDRGISYEQYF. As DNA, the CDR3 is TGTGCCAGTAGTCCGGACAGGGGCATTTCCTACGAGCAGTACTTC.

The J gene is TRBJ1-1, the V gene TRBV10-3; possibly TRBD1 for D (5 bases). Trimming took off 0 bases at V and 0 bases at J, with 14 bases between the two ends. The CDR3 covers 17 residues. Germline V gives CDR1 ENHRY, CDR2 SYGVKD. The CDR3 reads CAISESRGPLMNTEAFF. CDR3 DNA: TGTGCCATCAGTGAGTCGCGGGGCCCCTTAATGAACACTGAAGCTTTCTTT.

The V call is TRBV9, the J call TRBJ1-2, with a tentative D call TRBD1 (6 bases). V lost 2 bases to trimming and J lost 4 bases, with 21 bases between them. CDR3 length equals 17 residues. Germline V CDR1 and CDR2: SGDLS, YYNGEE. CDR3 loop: CASSVSTIFDRTYGYTF. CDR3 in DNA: TGTGCCAGCAGCGTCTCTACGATCTTCGACAGGACCTATGGCTACACCTTC.

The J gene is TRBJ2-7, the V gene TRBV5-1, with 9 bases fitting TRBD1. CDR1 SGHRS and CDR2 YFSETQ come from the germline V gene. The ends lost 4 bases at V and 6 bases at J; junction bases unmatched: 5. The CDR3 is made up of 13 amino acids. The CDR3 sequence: CASSQADRGEQYF. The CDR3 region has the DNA TGCGCCAGCAGCCAAGCGGACAGGGGCGAGCAGTACTTC.

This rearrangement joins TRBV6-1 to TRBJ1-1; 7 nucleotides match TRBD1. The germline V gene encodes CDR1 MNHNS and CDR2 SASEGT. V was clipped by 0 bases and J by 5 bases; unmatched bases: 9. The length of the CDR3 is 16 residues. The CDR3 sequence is CASSEARGRGVTEAFF. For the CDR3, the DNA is TGTGCCAGCAGTGAAGCTAGGGGCAGGGGGGTTACTGAAGCTTTCTTT.

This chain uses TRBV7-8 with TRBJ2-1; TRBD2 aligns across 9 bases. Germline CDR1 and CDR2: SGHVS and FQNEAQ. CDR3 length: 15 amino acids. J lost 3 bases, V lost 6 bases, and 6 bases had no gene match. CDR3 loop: CASRQNSGGYNEQFF. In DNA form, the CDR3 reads TGTGCCAGCAGACAAAATAGCGGGGGCTACAATGAGCAGTTCTTC.

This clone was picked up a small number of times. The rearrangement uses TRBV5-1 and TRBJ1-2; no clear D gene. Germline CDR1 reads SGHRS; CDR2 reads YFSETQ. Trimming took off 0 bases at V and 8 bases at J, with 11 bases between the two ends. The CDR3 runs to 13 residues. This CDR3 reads CASSLAAGSGYTF. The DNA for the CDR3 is TGCGCCAGCAGCTTGGCTGCGGGGAGCGGCTACACCTTC.

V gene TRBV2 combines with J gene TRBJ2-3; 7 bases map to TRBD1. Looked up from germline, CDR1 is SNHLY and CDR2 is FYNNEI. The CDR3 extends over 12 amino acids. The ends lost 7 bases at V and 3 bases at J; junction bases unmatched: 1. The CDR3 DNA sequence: TGTGCCAGCACAGGGGGTACAGATACGCAGTATTTT. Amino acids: CASTGGTDTQYF.

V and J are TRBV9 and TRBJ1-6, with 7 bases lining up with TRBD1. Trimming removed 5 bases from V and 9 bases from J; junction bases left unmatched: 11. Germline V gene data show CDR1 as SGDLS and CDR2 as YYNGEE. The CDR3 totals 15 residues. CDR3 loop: CASSVLQGGGSPLHF. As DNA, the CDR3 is TGTGCCAGCAGTGTCTTACAAGGGGGCGGTTCACCCCTCCACTTT. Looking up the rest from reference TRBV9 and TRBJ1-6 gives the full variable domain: DSGVTQTPKHLITATGQRVTLRCSPRSGDLSVYWYQQSLDQGLQFLIQYYNGEERAKGNILERFSAQQFPDLHSELNLSSLELGDSALYFCASSVLQGGGSPLHFGNGTRLTVT.

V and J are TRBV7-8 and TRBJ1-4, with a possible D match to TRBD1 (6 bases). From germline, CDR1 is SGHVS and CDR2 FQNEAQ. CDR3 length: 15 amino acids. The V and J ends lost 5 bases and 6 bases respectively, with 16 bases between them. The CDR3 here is CASSLRGGLDEKLFF. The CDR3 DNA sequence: TGTGCCAGCAGCCTCCGGGGGGGGCTTGATGAAAAACTGTTTTTT.

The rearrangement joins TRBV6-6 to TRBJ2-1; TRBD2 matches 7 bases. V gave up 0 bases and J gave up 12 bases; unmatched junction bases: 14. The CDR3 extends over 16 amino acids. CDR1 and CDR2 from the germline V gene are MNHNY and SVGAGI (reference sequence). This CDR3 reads CASSYSIGTTSRGQFF. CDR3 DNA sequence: TGTGCCAGCAGTTACTCGATAGGGACTACCTCCCGCGGGCAGTTCTTC.

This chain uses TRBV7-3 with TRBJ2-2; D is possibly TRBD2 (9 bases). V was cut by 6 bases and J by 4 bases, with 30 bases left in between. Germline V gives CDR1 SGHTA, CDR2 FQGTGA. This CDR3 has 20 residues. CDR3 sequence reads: CASSRGLAWDRRSSTGELFF. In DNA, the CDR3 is TGTGCCAGCAGTCGAGGACTAGCGTGGGACAGGAGATCGAGCACCGGGGAGCTGTTTTTT.

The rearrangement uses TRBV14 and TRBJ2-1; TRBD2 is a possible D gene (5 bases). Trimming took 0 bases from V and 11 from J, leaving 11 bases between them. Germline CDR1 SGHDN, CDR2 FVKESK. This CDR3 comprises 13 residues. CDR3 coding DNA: TGTGCCAGCAGCCAAGATCGGGGATTGAAGCAGTTCTTC. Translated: CASSQDRGLKQFF.